The next 12 T cell receptor beta chains were all read from a single sample in a study of cytomegalovirus exposure and HLA in healthy donors. 60 Vbeta and 13 Jbeta primers were used in PCR. Only in-frame clones appear in the TCRdb table, and some are missing; sequencing was by immunoSEQ multiplex PCR. This sample has fewer than 130,000 clones; 74% occur once, and the top ten carry roughly 2.6%. Sequencing input: PBMCs. The receptors derive from a man aged 50 or older in good health and CMV-seropositive.

This sequence joins TRBV4-1 and TRBJ2-5; 9 bases are a match to TRBD1. From germline, CDR1 is MGHRA and CDR2 YSYEKL. Unmatched junction bases numbered 10, after V lost 1 base and J lost 4 bases. This CDR3 contains 17 residues. This chain's CDR3 is CASSQGAGTGWRETQYF. In DNA, the CDR3 is TGCGCCAGCAGCCAAGGGGCGGGGACAGGGTGGAGAGAGACCCAGTACTTC.

This rearrangement joins TRBV6-5 to TRBJ1-3; no clear D. Per the germline V gene, CDR1 is MNHEY and CDR2 is SVGAGI. The CDR3 is 12 residues long. The V end lost 5 bases, the J end lost 4 bases, and 6 bases lay between the germline ends. CDR3 DNA: TGTGCCAGCAGTACACAGGGAAACACCATATATTTT. This translates into CASSTQGNTIYF.

This chain uses TRBV5-1 with TRBJ1-6, with 9 bases lining up with TRBD1. Germline trimming cut 2 bases from V and 10 bases from J; bases unmatched to any gene: 7. The CDR3 is 15 amino acids. Germline lookup yields CDR1 SGHRS and CDR2 YFSETQ. The CDR3 protein is CASSFTGTGWSPLHF. CDR3 sequence (DNA): TGCGCCAGCAGCTTCACCGGGACAGGGTGGTCACCCCTCCACTTT.

This chain connects TRBV25-1 to TRBJ1-6; the D is unclear. This CDR3 comprises 13 residues. V was cut by 7 bases and J by 2 bases, with 6 bases left in between. In germline, CDR1 is MGHDK, CDR2 SYGVNS. The CDR3 loop reads CASKAPYNSPLHF. As DNA, the CDR3 is TGTGCCAGCAAAGCCCCCTATAATTCACCCCTCCACTTT.

This chain links TRBV5-6 with TRBJ2-7; 12 bases are a match to TRBD2. This CDR3 spans 18 amino acids. The J segment lost 0 bases and the V segment lost 5 bases, leaving 12 bases of the junction unmatched. The germline V gene encodes CDR1 SGHDT and CDR2 YYEEEE. In DNA form, the CDR3 reads TGTGCCAGCAGATCTATTACTAGCGGGAGGTATAGCTCCTACGAGCAGTACTTC. Its protein product is CASRSITSGRYSSYEQYF.

This chain connects TRBV5-8 to TRBJ2-3, with 7 bases lining up with TRBD2. The germline gives CDR1 SGHTS, CDR2 YDEGEE. The CDR3 is made up of 15 amino acids. With 6 bases clipped from V and 2 bases from J, the junction kept 9 bases outside the gene matches. CDR3 DNA: TGTGCCAGCACCCTGCTGGGGGGGGACACAGATACGCAGTATTTT. Translating it yields CASTLLGGDTDTQYF.

This sequence joins TRBV9 and TRBJ1-5; D is uncertain. The V end lost 1 base, the J end lost 3 bases, and 5 bases lay between the germline ends. The CDR3 consists of 13 residues. Germline CDR1 SGDLS, CDR2 YYNGEE. For the CDR3, the DNA is TGTGCCAGCAGCGTAACTGACAATCAGCCCCAGCATTTT. Its translation is CASSVTDNQPQHF.

J is TRBJ2-5 and V is TRBV9; 7 bases map to TRBD2. J lost 4 bases, V lost 2 bases, and 8 bases had no gene match. The CDR3 length is 15 residues. Germline CDR1 SGDLS, CDR2 YYNGEE. The CDR3 region is CASSVGGRVGETQYF. The CDR3 bases are TGTGCCAGCAGCGTCGGGGGGAGGGTCGGAGAGACCCAGTACTTC.

The chain employs TRBV9 and TRBJ1-1; D is unresolved. The CDR3 spans 14 residues. Trimming left V 0 bases short and J 0 bases short, with 6 bases between. CDR1 SGDLS and CDR2 YYNGEE come from the germline V gene. CDR3 loop: CASSVDIMNTEAFF. The CDR3 DNA follows: TGTGCCAGCAGCGTAGACATTATGAACACTGAAGCTTTCTTT.

This clone was detected only once. The chain is built from TRBV5-1 and TRBJ2-7, with D tentatively TRBD2 (6 bases). Germline V gene lookup returns CDR1 SGHRS and CDR2 YFSETQ. The CDR3 has 14 amino acids. V lost 1 base and J 3 bases, leaving 11 bases between the germline ends. CDR3 bases: TGCGCCAGCAGCTTGATGTCGGGGGACTACGAGCAGTACTTC. Translating gives CASSLMSGDYEQYF.

Only one count was recorded for this clone. V is TRBV5-1 and J is TRBJ1-1; TRBD1 is a possible D gene (6 bases). This CDR3 is 15 amino acids long. V was pared by 4 bases and J by 4 bases, with 17 bases between. Germline V gives CDR1 SGHRS, CDR2 YFSETQ. The CDR3 DNA reads TGCGCCAGCAGCCCGGTGGACAGCACACTCACTGAAGCTTTCTTT. The encoded protein is CASSPVDSTLTEAFF.

This clone was recorded a few times. The same CDR3 can be traced to other DNA sequences in this sample. The CDR3 DNA sequence: TGTGCCAGCAGTAGGACTGCTTCTAGCACAGATACGCAGTATTTT. Translated: CASSRTASSTDTQYF. The chain employs TRBV6-4 and TRBJ2-3; a possible D gene is TRBD2 (5 bases). The CDR3 runs to 15 residues. Germline CDR1 reads MRHNA; CDR2 reads SNTAGT. The ends were cut back, 5 bases at V and 0 bases at J, with 12 bases in the middle.